This T cell receptor (beta chain) was recovered during a study of patients with pleural tuberculosis (dated by TCRdb to the mid-2010s). This clonotype was seen many times. The antigen it recognizes is unknown. No qualities accompany the bases; no much larger clone lies one base away. Sequenced on an Illumina Genome Analyzer IIx. TCRdb applied fastp at Q25 and MiXCR to the public reads, then kept only in-frame beta chains. Rows are unified per CDR3 protein, each entry keeping the most common DNA and genes. The sample table shows around 54,000 distinct CDR3 sequences, and 7.3% are seen once. Around 16% of the sample belongs to the ten largest clones. The germline V end is reduced by 5 bases and the J end by 1 base; junction bases left unmatched: 5. The CDR3, cysteine through phenylalanine, is 15 amino acids long. Of all the DNA, just the CDR3 is kept, 45 bases in frame from base 1.

The sequence came from a human donor with pleural tuberculosis. The chain joins TRBV12-3 or TRBV12-4 to TRBJ2-3; 8 of the junction bases match TRBD1. The DNA sequence is given as TGTGCCAGCAGTCTACAGGGGGAGGGCACAGATACGCAGTATTTT. Translated, this is CASSLQGEGTDTQYF.